The rows below give T cell receptor beta chains drawn from one sample of a study of cytomegalovirus exposure and HLA in healthy donors. The table came from immunoSEQ multiplex PCR; TCRdb's copy has only in-frame clones and leaves some out. The sample has approximately 150,000 clones; approximately 79% are singletons. Sequences were obtained from PBMCs. Source of these receptors: a woman in her 30s in good health and CMV-seronegative. Both conserved end residues are part of each CDR3. The order of the fields is clone size, J gene, V gene, D gene, CDR3 DNA, CDR3 protein. The D gene is left open where the match is weak. Size is stated for part of the rows, as once, few or many counts, or as a class when the clone is expanded.

>-|TRBJ2-3|TRBV19|TRBD2
TGTGCCAGTAGCCGGACTAGCGGGGGGCCGACAGATACGCAGTATTTT
CASSRTSGGPTDTQYF
>-|TRBJ2-3|TRBV9|TRBD2
TGTGCCAGCAGCGCAGCGGGGGGGACCACAGATACGCAGTATTTT
CASSAAGGTTDTQYF
>-|TRBJ1-1|TRBV19|TRBD1
TGTGCCAGTACCGCGGACAGGGTAAACACTGAAGCTTTCTTT
CASTADRVNTEAFF
>-|TRBJ2-7|TRBV9|TRBD1
TGTGCCAGCAGCCCTAGGACAGGGACCTACGAGCAGTACTTC
CASSPRTGTYEQYF
>-|TRBJ2-1|TRBV11-2|-
TGTGCCAGCAGCCCCACTCAGACAGTGTACAATGAGCAGTTCTTC
CASSPTQTVYNEQFF
>-|TRBJ1-1|TRBV18|TRBD1
TGTGCCAGCTCACCAGACAGGGGGCGTGTGGTAACTGAAGCTTTCTTT
CASSPDRGRVVTEAFF
>-|TRBJ1-2|TRBV4-3|TRBD1
TGCGCCAGCAGCCAAGAGGGCACAGGGGCTAACTATGGCTACACCTTC
CASSQEGTGANYGYTF
>-|TRBJ2-1|TRBV6-6|TRBD2
TGTGCCAGCGAGCGGGAGTACCTTGGCTGGGCGTTCTTC
CASEREYLGWAFF
>-|TRBJ1-6|TRBV7-3|TRBD1
TGTGCCAGCAGCATGGGACAGGGTTTTTCACCCCTCCACTTT
CASSMGQGFSPLHF
>-|TRBJ2-1|TRBV9|-
TGTGCCAGCAGCGTAGGAGGAGGGAACATAAATGAGCAGTTCTTC
CASSVGGGNINEQFF
>-|TRBJ2-2|TRBV30|-
TGTGCCTGGAGTGAGCGACCCGGGGAGCTGTTTTTT
CAWSERPGELFF
>-|TRBJ2-3|TRBV5-6|TRBD2
TGTGCCAGCAGCTCTTCGACTAGCGGGGGCACAGATACGCAGTATTTT
CASSSSTSGGTDTQYF
>-|TRBJ2-1|TRBV5-1|TRBD1
TGCGCCAGCAGCCCGGACAGGCCGAGCTCCTACAATGAGCAGTTCTTC
CASSPDRPSSYNEQFF
>-|TRBJ1-1|TRBV5-1|-
TGCGCCAGCAGCTCCACCCTAGGGGAAAGCACTGAAGCTTTCTTT
CASSSTLGESTEAFF
>-|TRBJ2-7|TRBV2|TRBD1
TGTGCCAGCAGTACAGGGGGCCTGTCCTACGAGCAGTACTTC
CASSTGGLSYEQYF
>-|TRBJ1-2|TRBV12-5|TRBD1
TGTGCTAGTTGGACAGGGGCTAGCGACTATGGCTACACCTTC
CASWTGASDYGYTF
>-|TRBJ2-6|TRBV4-1|-
TGCGCCAGCAGCAACAACCGTGCCTCTGGGGCCAACGTCCTGACTTTC
CASSNNRASGANVLTF
>-|TRBJ2-2|TRBV5-1|-
TGCGCCAGCAGCCGGACAGCCGGCGGGTCAAACACCGGGGAGCTGTTTTTT
CASSRTAGGSNTGELFF
>-|TRBJ2-5|TRBV6-6|TRBD2
TGTGCCAGCAGTCCCCTTGCGGGAGCGGATGAGACCCAGTACTTC
CASSPLAGADETQYF
>-|TRBJ2-2|TRBV2|TRBD2
TGTGCCAGCAATCCTCTAGCGGGGTCTCCCGGGGAGCTGTTTTTT
CASNPLAGSPGELFF
>many|TRBJ1-4|TRBV4-3|TRBD1
TGCGCCAGCAGCCAAGAGACGGGACAGGGAGGGGAAAAACTGTTTTTT
CASSQETGQGGEKLFF
>-|TRBJ2-7|TRBV2|TRBD2
TGTGCCAGCGGTAGCGATCCGGGACTAATTTCCTACGAGCAGTACTTC
CASGSDPGLISYEQYF
>-|TRBJ1-4|TRBV29-1|TRBD1
TGCAGCGTTGGTTACAGGGGGAAGGAACTGTTTTTT
CSVGYRGKELFF
>-|TRBJ2-7|TRBV30|TRBD1
TGTGCCTGGAGTGTATTGACAGGGGTCGAGCAGTACTTC
CAWSVLTGVEQYF
>once|TRBJ1-6|TRBV10-2|-
TGCGCCAGCAAGACACGGGGATATAATTCACCCCTCCACTTT
CASKTRGYNSPLHF
>few|TRBJ2-7|TRBV5-6|TRBD2
TGTGCCAGCAGCTTGTCTAGCGGGAGAGGGGGCGAGCAGTACTTC
CASSLSSGRGGEQYF
>-|TRBJ2-5|TRBV9|TRBD1
TGTGCCAGCAGCCCCGGGACAGGGGCTTTCTCGGCGCAGTACTTC
CASSPGTGAFSAQYF
>-|TRBJ2-3|TRBV5-1|-
TGCGCCAGCAGCACTAACAGGGTCCGTCTGTTCACAGATACGCAGTATTTT
CASSTNRVRLFTDTQYF
>-|TRBJ1-2|TRBV29-1|TRBD1
TGCAGCGTTGGAAACACAGGGGAGGCCCTCTTC
CSVGNTGEALF
>once|TRBJ2-7|TRBV18|-
TGTGCCAGCTCACGCGACAGGAAGAGCTACGAGCAGTACTTC
CASSRDRKSYEQYF
>-|TRBJ1-2|TRBV21-1|-
TGTGCCAGCAGCGCATGGACAGGGGTTGACTATGGCTACACCTTC
CASSAWTGVDYGYTF
>once|TRBJ1-2|TRBV27|TRBD1
TGTGCCAGCAGTTTATATCCCTTGGACCGGACAGGGCTCTATGGCTACACCTTC
CASSLYPLDRTGLYGYTF
>-|TRBJ2-1|TRBV4-3|-
TGCGCCAGCAGCCCCCCAGGAGGGGGGGGCGTCTACAATGAGCAGTTCTTC
CASSPPGGGGVYNEQFF
>-|TRBJ1-2|TRBV13|TRBD1
TGTGCCAGCAGCACGCCCAAGACAGGGTATTGTGGCTACACCTTC
CASSTPKTGYCGYTF
>-|TRBJ2-2|TRBV7-9|TRBD2
TGTTCCAGCAGCAACCGGGGGGAAACCGGGGAGCTGTTTTTT
CSSSNRGETGELFF
>-|TRBJ1-5|TRBV7-9|-
TGTGCCAGCAGCTTAGGGCCCAGGGAGGGCAATCAGCCCCAGCATTTT
CASSLGPREGNQPQHF
>-|TRBJ2-7|TRBV9|TRBD1
TGTGCCAGCAGCACCGACAGGGGAGACGAGCAGTACTTC
CASSTDRGDEQYF
>-|TRBJ1-1|TRBV7-3|-
TGTGCCAGCAGTTTTGGGAGGGGGACTGAAGCTTTCTTT
CASSFGRGTEAFF
>-|TRBJ1-3|TRBV29-1|-
TGCAGCGTTGCTCCGAGGAGCTCTGGAAACACCATATATTTT
CSVAPRSSGNTIYF
>-|TRBJ2-2|TRBV6-5|-
TGTGCCAGCAGTTCCGTGGTGGAGGTGTCCTCCGGGGAGCTGTTTTTT
CASSSVVEVSSGELFF
>-|TRBJ1-4|TRBV15|TRBD1
TGTGCCACCAGCAGGGGACAGCGACTAGGTGAAAAACTGTTTTTT
CATSRGQRLGEKLFF
>-|TRBJ1-3|TRBV2|-
TGTGCCAGCAGCCGGGGCGGGGGAGCCTCTGGAAACACCATATATTTT
CASSRGGGASGNTIYF
>few|TRBJ1-1|TRBV6-1|-
TGTGCCAGCAGTGCCCTCGACAGCACTGAAGCTTTCTTT
CASSALDSTEAFF
>-|TRBJ2-7|TRBV5-4|TRBD1
TGTGCCAGCAGCCAAGGGGACAGGGACTCCTACGAGCAGTACTTC
CASSQGDRDSYEQYF
>-|TRBJ1-1|TRBV18|-
TGTGCCAGCTCGGACACAGGGAAGAACACTGAAGCTTTCTTT
CASSDTGKNTEAFF
>-|TRBJ2-7|TRBV27|TRBD1
TGTGCCAGCAGTTTCTCCCAGGGGGTGGGGGAGCAGTACTTC
CASSFSQGVGEQYF
>-|TRBJ1-3|TRBV30|-
TGTGCCTGGAGCAACAGGGTAGTCGCTGGAAACACCATATATTTT
CAWSNRVVAGNTIYF
>once|TRBJ2-5|TRBV6-1|TRBD2
TGTGCCAGCAGTGAAAAAAGAAGCGGGAGGATCCAAGAGACCCAGTACTTC
CASSEKRSGRIQETQYF
>-|TRBJ2-6|TRBV19|-
TGTGCCAGTAGTGACGGGGTCTCTGGGGCCAACGTCCTGACTTTC
CASSDGVSGANVLTF
>-|TRBJ2-2|TRBV30|-
TGTGCCTGGAGTGTAGGGCTAGCGCTTACCGGGGAGCTGTTTTTT
CAWSVGLALTGELFF
>-|TRBJ1-1|TRBV2|-
TGTGCCAGCAGTGCGGGTTATGAAGCTTTCTTT
CASSAGYEAFF
>-|TRBJ2-7|TRBV19|-
TGTGCCAGTGGGGGGGATCGGGACAACTACGAGCAGTACTTC
CASGGDRDNYEQYF
>-|TRBJ1-4|TRBV30|-
TGTGCCTGGAGGGGCCTTGGGGGGGGAACTAATGAAAAACTGTTTTTT
CAWRGLGGGTNEKLFF
>-|TRBJ1-3|TRBV29-1|TRBD1
TGCAGCGCCCTAACGGGCCCGACAGGGGGCGCTGGAAACACCATATATTTT
CSALTGPTGGAGNTIYF
>-|TRBJ2-1|TRBV7-6|-
TGTGCCAGCAGCTTAGGCCGGGGAAACAATGAGCAGTTCTTC
CASSLGRGNNEQFF